A selection of T cell receptor beta chains follows, all from one sample in a study of T-cell reconstitution after alpha-beta-depleted transplantation in children. Each CDR3 protein gets one entry after TCRdb re-called the PCR reads with MiXCR. This table has about 490,000 distinct CDR3 sequences, about 10% appearing once. The specimen comprised PBMCs, sampled before TCRalphabeta/CD19-depleted stem cell transplant. These receptors all stem from a child under 10 years old with inherited bone marrow failure, due to receive a stem cell transplant. The CDR3 runs from the conserved cysteine through the conserved F or W.

V | CDR3
TRBV12-3/TRBV12-4 | CASSLSGSRYNEQFF
TRBV12-3/TRBV12-4 | CASSLGKGRSGEAFF
TRBV20-1 | CSASRTSDPQETQYF
TRBV7-9 | CASSFRYEQYF
TRBV3-1 | CASSLEYGGIGYEQYF
TRBV4-1 | CASSLSRTSLPGELFF
TRBV12-3/TRBV12-4 | CASSLEGGGVLTF
TRBV12-3/TRBV12-4 | CASSSMVVEQYF
TRBV7-2 | CASSSASSGRRGTQYF
TRBV6-1 | CASSDSGMNTDTQYF
TRBV30 | CAWSVHPTGELFF
TRBV5-4 | CASSRGQELDTQYF
TRBV7-9 | CASSRGLANNEQFF
TRBV6-5 | CASSYSTRVLYEQYF